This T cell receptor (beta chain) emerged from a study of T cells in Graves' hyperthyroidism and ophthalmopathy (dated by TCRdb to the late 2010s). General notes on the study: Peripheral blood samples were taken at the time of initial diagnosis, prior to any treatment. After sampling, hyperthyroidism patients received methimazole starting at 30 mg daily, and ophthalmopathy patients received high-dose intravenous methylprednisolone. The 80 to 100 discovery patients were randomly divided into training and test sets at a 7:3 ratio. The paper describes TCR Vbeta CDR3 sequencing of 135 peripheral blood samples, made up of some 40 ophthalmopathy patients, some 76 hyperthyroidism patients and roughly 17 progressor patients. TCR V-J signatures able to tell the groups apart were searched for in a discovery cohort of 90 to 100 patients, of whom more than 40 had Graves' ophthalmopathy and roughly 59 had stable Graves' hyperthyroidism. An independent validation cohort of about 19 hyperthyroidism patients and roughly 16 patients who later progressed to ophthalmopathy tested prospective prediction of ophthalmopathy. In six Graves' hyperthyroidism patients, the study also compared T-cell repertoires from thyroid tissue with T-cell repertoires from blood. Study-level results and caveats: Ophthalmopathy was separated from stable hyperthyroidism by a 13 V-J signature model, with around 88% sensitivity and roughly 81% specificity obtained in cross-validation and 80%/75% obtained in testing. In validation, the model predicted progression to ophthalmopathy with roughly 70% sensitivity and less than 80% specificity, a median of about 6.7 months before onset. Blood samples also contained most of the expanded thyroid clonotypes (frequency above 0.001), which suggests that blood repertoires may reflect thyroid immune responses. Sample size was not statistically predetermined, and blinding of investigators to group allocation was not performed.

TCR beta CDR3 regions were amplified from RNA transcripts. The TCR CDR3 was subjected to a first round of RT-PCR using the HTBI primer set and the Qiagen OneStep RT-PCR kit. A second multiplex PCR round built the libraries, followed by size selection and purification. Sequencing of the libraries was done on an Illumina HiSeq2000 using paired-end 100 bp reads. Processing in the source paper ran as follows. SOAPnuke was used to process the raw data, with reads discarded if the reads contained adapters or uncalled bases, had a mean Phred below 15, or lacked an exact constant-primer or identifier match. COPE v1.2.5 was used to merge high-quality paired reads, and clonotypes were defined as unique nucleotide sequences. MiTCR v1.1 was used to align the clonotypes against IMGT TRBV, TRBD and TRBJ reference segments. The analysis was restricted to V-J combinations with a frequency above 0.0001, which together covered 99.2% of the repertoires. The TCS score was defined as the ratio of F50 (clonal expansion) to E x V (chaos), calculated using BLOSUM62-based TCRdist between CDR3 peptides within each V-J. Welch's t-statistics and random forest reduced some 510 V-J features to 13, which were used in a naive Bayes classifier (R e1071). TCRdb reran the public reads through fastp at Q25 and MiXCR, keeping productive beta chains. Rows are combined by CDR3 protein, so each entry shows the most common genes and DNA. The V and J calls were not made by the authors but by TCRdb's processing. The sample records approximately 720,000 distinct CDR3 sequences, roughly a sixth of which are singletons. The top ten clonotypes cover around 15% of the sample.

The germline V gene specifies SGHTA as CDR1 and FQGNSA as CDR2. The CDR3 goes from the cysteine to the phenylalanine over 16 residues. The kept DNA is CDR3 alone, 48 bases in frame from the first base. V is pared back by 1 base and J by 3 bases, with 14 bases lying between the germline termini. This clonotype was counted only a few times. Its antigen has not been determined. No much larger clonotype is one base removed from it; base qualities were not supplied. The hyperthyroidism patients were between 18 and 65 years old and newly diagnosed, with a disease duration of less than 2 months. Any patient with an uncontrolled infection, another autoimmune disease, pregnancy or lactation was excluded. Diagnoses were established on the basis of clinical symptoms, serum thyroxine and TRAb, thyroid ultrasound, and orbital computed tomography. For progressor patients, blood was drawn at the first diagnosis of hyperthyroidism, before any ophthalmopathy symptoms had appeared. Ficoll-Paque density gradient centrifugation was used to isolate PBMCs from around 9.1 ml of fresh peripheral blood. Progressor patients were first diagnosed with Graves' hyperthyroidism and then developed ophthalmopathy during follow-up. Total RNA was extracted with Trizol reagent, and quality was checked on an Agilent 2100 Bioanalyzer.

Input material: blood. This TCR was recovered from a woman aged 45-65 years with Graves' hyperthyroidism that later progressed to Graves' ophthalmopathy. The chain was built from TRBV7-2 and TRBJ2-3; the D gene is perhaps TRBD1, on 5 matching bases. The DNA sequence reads TGTGCCAGCAGCTTAGAGGGGTGGGTAGCAACAGATACGCAGTATTTT. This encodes CASSLEGWVATDTQYF.